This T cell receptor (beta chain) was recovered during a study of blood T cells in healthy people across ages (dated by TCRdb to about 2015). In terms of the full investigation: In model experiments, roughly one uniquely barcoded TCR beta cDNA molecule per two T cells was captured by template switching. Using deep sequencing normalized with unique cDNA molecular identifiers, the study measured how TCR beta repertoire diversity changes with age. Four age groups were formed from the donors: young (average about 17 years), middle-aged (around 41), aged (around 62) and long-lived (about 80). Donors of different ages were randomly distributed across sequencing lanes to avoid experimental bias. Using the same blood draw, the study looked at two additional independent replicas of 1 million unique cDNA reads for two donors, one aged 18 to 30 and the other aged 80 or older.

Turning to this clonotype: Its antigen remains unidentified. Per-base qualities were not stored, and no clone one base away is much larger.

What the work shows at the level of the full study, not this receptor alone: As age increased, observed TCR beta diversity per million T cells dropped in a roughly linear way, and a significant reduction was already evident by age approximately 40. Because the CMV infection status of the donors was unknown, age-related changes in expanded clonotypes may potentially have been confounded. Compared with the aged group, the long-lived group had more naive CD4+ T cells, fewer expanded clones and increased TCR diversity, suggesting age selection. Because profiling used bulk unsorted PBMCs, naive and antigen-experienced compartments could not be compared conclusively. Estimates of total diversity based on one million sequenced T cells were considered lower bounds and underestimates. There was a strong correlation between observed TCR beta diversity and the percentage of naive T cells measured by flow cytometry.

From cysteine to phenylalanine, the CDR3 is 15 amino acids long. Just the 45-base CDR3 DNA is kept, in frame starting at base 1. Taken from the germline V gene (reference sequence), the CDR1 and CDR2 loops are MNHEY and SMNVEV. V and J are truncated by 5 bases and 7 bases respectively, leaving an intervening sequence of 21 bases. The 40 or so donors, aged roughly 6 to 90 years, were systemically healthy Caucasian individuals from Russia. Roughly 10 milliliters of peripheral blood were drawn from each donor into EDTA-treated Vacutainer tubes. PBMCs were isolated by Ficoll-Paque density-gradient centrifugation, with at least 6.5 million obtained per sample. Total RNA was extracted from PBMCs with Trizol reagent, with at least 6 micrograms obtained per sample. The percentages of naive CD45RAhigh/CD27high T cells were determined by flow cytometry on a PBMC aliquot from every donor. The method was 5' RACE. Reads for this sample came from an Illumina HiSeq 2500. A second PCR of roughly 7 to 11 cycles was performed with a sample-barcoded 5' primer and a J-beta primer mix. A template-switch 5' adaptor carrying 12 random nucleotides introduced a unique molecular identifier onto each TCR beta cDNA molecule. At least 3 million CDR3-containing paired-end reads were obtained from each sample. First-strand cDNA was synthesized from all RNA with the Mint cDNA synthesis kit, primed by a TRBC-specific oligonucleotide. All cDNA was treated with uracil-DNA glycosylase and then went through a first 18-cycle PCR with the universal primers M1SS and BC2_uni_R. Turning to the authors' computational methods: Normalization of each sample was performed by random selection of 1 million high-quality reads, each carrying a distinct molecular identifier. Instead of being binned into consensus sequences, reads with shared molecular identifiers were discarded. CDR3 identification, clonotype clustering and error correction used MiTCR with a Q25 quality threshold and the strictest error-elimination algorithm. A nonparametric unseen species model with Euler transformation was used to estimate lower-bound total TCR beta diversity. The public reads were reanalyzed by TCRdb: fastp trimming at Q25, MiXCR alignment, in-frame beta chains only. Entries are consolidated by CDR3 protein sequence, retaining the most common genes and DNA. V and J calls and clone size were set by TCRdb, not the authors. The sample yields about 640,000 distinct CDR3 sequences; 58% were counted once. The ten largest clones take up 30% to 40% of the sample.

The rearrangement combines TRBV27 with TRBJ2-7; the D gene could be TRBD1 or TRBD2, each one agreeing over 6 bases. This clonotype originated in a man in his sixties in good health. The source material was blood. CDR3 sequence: CASSRGRGRNNEQYF. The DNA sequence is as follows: TGTGCCAGCAGTCGCGGCCGGGGGCGAAACAATGAGCAGTACTTC.